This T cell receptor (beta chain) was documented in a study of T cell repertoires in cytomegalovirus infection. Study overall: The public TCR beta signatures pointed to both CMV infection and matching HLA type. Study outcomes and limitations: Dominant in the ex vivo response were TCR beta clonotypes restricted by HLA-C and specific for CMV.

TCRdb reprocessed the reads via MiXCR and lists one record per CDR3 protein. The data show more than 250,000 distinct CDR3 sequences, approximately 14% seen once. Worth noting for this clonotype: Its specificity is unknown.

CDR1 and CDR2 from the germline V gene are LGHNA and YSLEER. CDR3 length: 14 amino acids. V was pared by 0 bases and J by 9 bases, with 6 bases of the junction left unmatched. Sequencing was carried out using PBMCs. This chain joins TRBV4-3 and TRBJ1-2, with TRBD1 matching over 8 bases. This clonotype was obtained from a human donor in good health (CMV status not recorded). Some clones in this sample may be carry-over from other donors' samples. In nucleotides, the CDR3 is TGCGCCAGCAGCCAAGAGGGAGGGACAGGACGCTACACCTTC. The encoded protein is CASSQEGGTGRYTF.